The 3 T cell receptor beta chains reported below all come from one sample, sequenced in a study of T-cell reconstitution after alpha-beta-depleted transplantation in children. TCRbeta library construction was performed incorporating unique molecular identifiers. A single record per CDR3 protein comes from TCRdb applying MiXCR to the PCR reads. The sample has around 250,000 distinct CDR3 sequences; less than 9% are singletons. Sequenced here: PBMCs, mostly from graft donor cells, sampled 180 days after TCRalphabeta/CD19-depleted stem cell transplant. These receptors were obtained from a male patient younger than 18 who had a stem cell transplant for acute lymphoblastic leukemia, so the T cells may come from the graft donor.

Note on this clonotype: A clone one base away is much larger, so this may be a read error. The CDR3 spells CASSRPGAYTF. The CDR3 DNA sequence: TGTGCCAGCAGTCGGCCAGGGGCCTACACCTTC. The rearrangement links TRBV12-3 or TRBV12-4 to TRBJ1-2; possibly TRBD1 for D (6 bases). Trimming left V 5 bases short and J 10 bases short, with 11 bases between. CDR3 length equals 11 residues.

This clonotype was seen ten or more times. The V gene is TRBV7-2, the J gene TRBJ1-1; a weak D match, TRBD1 (6 bases). The CDR3 sequence is 15 residues long. Germline lookup yields CDR1 SGHTA and CDR2 FQGNSA. Trimming took 1 base from V and 1 from J, leaving 10 bases between them. The CDR3 region has the DNA TGTGCCAGCAGCTTAGAGGGGGGACGGAACACTGAAGCTTTCTTT. Translating it yields CASSLEGGRNTEAFF.

This clonotype was counted ten times or more. The rearrangement joins TRBV7-9 to TRBJ2-1; the match to TRBD2 covers 10 bases. V gave up 3 bases and J gave up 5 bases; unmatched junction bases: 16. Germline V CDR1 and CDR2: SEHNR, FQNEAQ (reference sequence). This CDR3 has 19 amino acids. In DNA form, the CDR3 reads TGTGCCAGCAGCTTCTCTCTACCTCTACTAGCGGGGATGGACAATGAGCAGTTCTTC. Translating gives CASSFSLPLLAGMDNEQFF. Full variable domain (rest looked up from reference TRBV7-9 and TRBJ2-1): DTGVSQNPRHKITKRGQNVTFRCDPISEHNRLYWYRQTLGQGPEFLTYFQNEAQLEKSRLLSDRFSAERPKGSFSTLEIQRTEQGDSAMYLCASSFSLPLLAGMDNEQFFGPGTRLTVL.